What follows are 28 T cell receptor beta chains derived from one specimen sequenced in a study of beta chain features in type 1 diabetes. Since all of the isolated RNA was reverse transcribed, expressed TCRB transcripts were what got sequenced. Some clones are missing from TCRdb's copy, which holds only in-frame ones; the method was immunoSEQ multiplex PCR. The profile shows hundreds of thousands of clones, roughly 13% of them singletons. General observations from the study: TCRB CDR3s were moderately but significantly shorter in Type 1 diabetes patients in all four CD4+ subsets.

The antigens of these receptors remain unknown. What was sequenced was naive CD4+ T cells from blood. Receptors originate from a man aged 18 to 30 with type 1 diabetes.

The rearrangement joins TRBV15 to TRBJ2-3; D remains unclear. CDR1 LNHNV and CDR2 YYDKDF come from the germline V gene (reference sequence). This CDR3 is 14 amino acids long. Trimming removed 0 bases at V and 6 bases at J, with 10 bases between. This CDR3 reads CATSRDVDTDTQYF. CDR3 in DNA: TGTGCCACCAGCAGAGACGTGGATACGGATACGCAGTATTTT.

As to this clone: The sample contains more than one DNA sequence encoding this CDR3. The V call is TRBV5-4, the J call TRBJ2-2; D gene ambiguous. This CDR3 contains 12 residues. Germline lookup yields CDR1 SGHNT and CDR2 YYREEE (reference sequence). V was trimmed by 2 bases and J by 7 bases, leaving 6 bases between them. The CDR3 bases are TGTGCCAGCAGCTTACCCGGCGGGGAGCTGTTTTTT. It codes for CASSLPGGELFF. The full variable domain, rest sourced from reference TRBV5-4 and TRBJ2-2, is ETGVTQSPTHLIKTRGQQVTLRCSSQSGHNTVSWYQQALGQGPQFIFQYYREEENGRGNFPPRFSGLQFPNYSSELNVNALELDDSALYLCASSLPGGELFFGEGSRLTVL.

In this sample, this clone turned up a few times. The gene calls are TRBV11-2 and TRBJ2-5, with D possibly TRBD2 on 5 matching bases. With 1 base removed from V and 7 bases from J, the gap between germline ends came to 22 bases. CDR1 SGHAT and CDR2 FQNNGV come from the germline V gene. CDR3 size: 17 residues. The CDR3 nucleotides read TGTGCCAGCAGCTTAGTTGTTTCGGAGAGAGGGCGTGTGACCCAGTACTTC. Protein sequence: CASSLVVSERGRVTQYF.

There are a few counts of this clone. The chain joins TRBV4-2 to TRBJ1-1; 7 nucleotides line up with TRBD1. Germline CDR1 LGHNA, CDR2 YNFKEQ. V dropped 4 bases and J dropped 4; count of bases not matched to a gene: 6. The length of the CDR3 is 14 residues. CDR3 sequence: CASSRETGRTEAFF. CDR3 DNA sequence: TGTGCCAGCAGCCGAGAGACAGGGCGCACTGAAGCTTTCTTT.

This clone was picked up a small number of times. This sequence joins TRBV10-3 and TRBJ2-2; D not certain. The CDR3 has 14 residues. V lost 2 bases, J lost 3 bases, and 7 bases lay in between. The germline gives CDR1 ENHRY, CDR2 SYGVKD. CDR3 in amino acids: CAISEGTYTGELFF. The CDR3 coding sequence is TGTGCCATCAGTGAGGGCACGTACACCGGGGAGCTGTTTTTT.

This clone was detected only a few times. The chain recombines TRBV28 with TRBJ2-7; D is perhaps TRBD1 (5 bases). The CDR3 loop spans 13 amino acids. Germline lookup yields CDR1 MDHEN and CDR2 SYDVKM. V gave up 3 bases and J gave up 6 bases, with 12 bases separating them. CDR3 amino acids: CASSFGRVGEQYF. DNA of the CDR3: TGTGCCAGCAGTTTTGGCAGGGTGGGCGAGCAGTACTTC.

The V and J genes are TRBV28 and TRBJ1-3; D is possibly TRBD1 (5 bases). The ends were cut back, 6 bases at V and 0 bases at J, with 15 bases in the middle. Germline CDR1 reads MDHEN; CDR2 reads SYDVKM. CDR3 length: 16 amino acids. This CDR3 reads CASRTTVSYSGNTIYF. CDR3 bases: TGTGCCAGCAGAACGACAGTATCCTACTCTGGAAACACCATATATTTT.

V usage is TRBV7-2 and J usage is TRBJ1-1; possible D gene TRBD1, 5 bases. CDR1 and CDR2 from the germline V gene are SGHTA and FQGNSA. The V and J ends lost 2 bases and 4 bases respectively, with 11 bases between them. The CDR3 covers 14 residues. The CDR3 protein is CASSLLWGGTEAFF. DNA for the CDR3: TGTGCCAGCAGCTTATTGTGGGGGGGCACTGAAGCTTTCTTT.

J is TRBJ1-2 and V is TRBV6-4, with a weak D call TRBD1 (6 bases). V lost 6 bases, J lost 2 bases, and 13 bases lay in between. Germline lookup yields CDR1 MRHNA and CDR2 SNTAGT. This CDR3 comprises 14 residues. CDR3 region: CASRSPGANYGYTF. The DNA for the CDR3 is TGTGCCAGCAGGTCGCCGGGGGCGAACTATGGCTACACCTTC.

The chain links TRBV9 to TRBJ1-6; 10 bases are shared with TRBD1. Per germline, CDR1 SGDLS and CDR2 YYNGEE. The CDR3 extends over 17 amino acids. V lost 3 bases to trimming and J lost 6 bases; unmatched junction nucleotides: 9. The CDR3 sequence: CASSGSGTGVGNSPLHF. CDR3 in DNA: TGTGCCAGCAGCGGCTCCGGGACAGGGGTAGGTAATTCACCCCTCCACTTT.

The table lists this clone with a few counts. The rearrangement links TRBV28 to TRBJ2-2; TRBD1 matches at 8 bases. Germline assignment: CDR1 MDHEN and CDR2 SYDVKM. J gave up 0 bases and V 5 bases, and 2 bases lay outside the gene matches. The CDR3 has 15 residues. The CDR3 sequence is CASSPGGSNTGELFF. In nucleotides, the CDR3 is TGTGCCAGCAGTCCAGGGGGCTCGAACACCGGGGAGCTGTTTTTT.

This clone was counted between two and nine times. DNA for the CDR3: TGTGCCACCAGCAGGTCCTCCTTGCTTCGAGAGACCCAGTACTTC. Translating it yields CATSRSSLLRETQYF. The chain carries TRBV15 and TRBJ2-5, with D uncertain. The germline CDR1 and CDR2 sequences are LNHNV and YYDKDF (reference sequence). Trimming took 3 bases from V and 4 from J, leaving 15 bases between them. The CDR3 spans 15 residues.

The genes are TRBV5-1 and TRBJ2-7, with D perhaps TRBD1 (6 bases). V was trimmed by 6 bases and J by 4 bases, leaving 20 bases between them. Germline V gene data show CDR1 as SGHRS and CDR2 as YFSETQ. The CDR3 runs 15 residues. The CDR3 protein is CASTYQGTDYYEQYF. The DNA of the CDR3 is TGCGCCAGCACCTACCAGGGGACGGATTATTACGAGCAGTACTTC. Looking up the rest from reference TRBV5-1 and TRBJ2-7 gives the full variable domain: KAGVTQTPRYLIKTRGQQVTLSCSPISGHRSVSWYQQTPGQGLQFLFEYFSETQRNKGNFPGRFSGRQFSNSRSEMNVSTLELGDSALYLCASTYQGTDYYEQYFGPGTRLTVT.

The chain is built from TRBV30 and TRBJ1-4, with a weak D call TRBD1 (6 bases). The CDR3 extends over 14 amino acids. Germline assignment: CDR1 GTSNPN and CDR2 SVGIG (reference sequence). Trimming removed 2 bases at V and 7 bases at J, with 14 bases between. CDR3 amino acids: CAWSRQVGGEKLFF. The CDR3 DNA reads as TGTGCCTGGAGTAGACAGGTTGGTGGTGAAAAACTGTTTTTT.

This clone turned up a few times. This rearrangement joins TRBV9 to TRBJ1-3; TRBD1 might be the D (5 bases). This CDR3 is built from 14 residues. Trimming removed 3 bases at V and 8 bases at J, with 15 bases between. The V gene's germline CDR1 is SGDLS and CDR2 YYNGEE. In nucleotides, the CDR3 is TGTGCCAGCAGCGCGGACAATAGATGGGACACCATATATTTT. This encodes CASSADNRWDTIYF.

J is TRBJ1-2 and V is TRBV28; D gene ambiguous. V was shortened by 6 bases and J by 2 bases, with 10 bases between the two germline ends. CDR1 and CDR2 from the germline V gene are MDHEN and SYDVKM. This CDR3 is 13 amino acids long. The CDR3 sequence: CASSPGRNYGYTF. For the CDR3, the DNA is TGTGCCAGCAGCCCCGGGAGAAACTATGGCTACACCTTC.

The gene calls are TRBV27 and TRBJ2-3; no definite D call. CDR3 length: 14 residues. Germline lookup yields CDR1 MNHEY and CDR2 SMNVEV (reference sequence). V was trimmed by 7 bases and J by 4 bases, leaving 15 bases between them. CDR3 sequence: CASTIRAPADTQYF. The CDR3 DNA reads as TGTGCCAGCACCATAAGAGCCCCAGCAGATACGCAGTATTTT.

This clone was seen a handful of times. The V gene is TRBV19, the J gene TRBJ2-7; unclear D gene. This CDR3 spans 12 amino acids. V lost 6 bases to trimming and J lost 2 bases, with 8 bases between them. From germline, CDR1 is LNHDA and CDR2 SQIVND (reference sequence). The CDR3 DNA sequence: TGTGCCAGTAGCAGAGAGACCTACGAGCAGTACTTC. Amino acids: CASSRETYEQYF.

In this sample, this clone turned up a few times. The chain has TRBV27 and TRBJ2-7; 11 bases are shared with TRBD1. Germline V gives CDR1 MNHEY, CDR2 SMNVEV (reference sequence). V was clipped by 5 bases and J by 1 base; unmatched bases: 4. The CDR3 has 15 residues. The CDR3 sequence: CASSIGTGGSYEQYF. The CDR3 region has the DNA TGTGCCAGCAGTATCGGGACAGGGGGTTCCTACGAGCAGTACTTC.

In its sample, this clone was seen a few times. Other nucleotide sequences from this sample produce the same CDR3. The rearrangement links TRBV5-1 to TRBJ2-2, with D perhaps being TRBD1 or TRBD2 (5 bases each). The germline V and J ends were trimmed by 4 bases and 3 bases, with 13 bases remaining between them. Germline CDR1 and CDR2: SGHRS and YFSETQ. CDR3 length equals 15 residues. CDR3 DNA: TGCGCCAGCAGCCTCGGGACGGAGTACACCGGGGAGCTGTTTTTT. Amino acid sequence: CASSLGTEYTGELFF.

Note on this clone: Other DNA sequences in this sample translate to the same CDR3. The chain has TRBV29-1 and TRBJ2-7; TRBD1 aligns across 10 bases. The germline gives CDR1 SQVTM, CDR2 ANQGSEA. CDR3 length: 14 amino acids. V shed 6 bases, J shed 1 base, and the junction held 6 bases outside the gene matches. CDR3 DNA: TGCAGCGTCAGCCGGGACAGGGGTTCCTACGAGCAGTACTTC. Protein product: CSVSRDRGSYEQYF.

In its sample, this clone was seen a few times. The CDR3 nucleotides are TGTGCCAGCAGTATTGAGGACAGGGATGCAGATACGCAGTATTTT. Translated: CASSIEDRDADTQYF. This chain uses TRBV28 with TRBJ2-3; 8 bases match TRBD1. Germline V gene data show CDR1 as MDHEN and CDR2 as SYDVKM. With 5 bases clipped from V and 4 bases from J, the junction kept 8 bases outside the gene matches. There are 15 residues in the CDR3.

This clone was counted a few times. V and J are TRBV5-1 and TRBJ1-5; no clear D. Looked up from germline, CDR1 is SGHRS and CDR2 is YFSETQ. The V end lost 7 bases, the J end lost 0 bases, and 8 bases lay between the germline ends. The CDR3 has 13 residues. The CDR3 DNA is TGCGCCAGCGCCACGAATAGCAATCAGCCCCAGCATTTT. This sequence encodes CASATNSNQPQHF.

The V gene is TRBV7-2, the J gene TRBJ2-5, with D perhaps matching TRBD1 (6 bases). The germline V gene has CDR1 SGHTA and CDR2 FQGNSA. V gave up 5 bases and J gave up 0 bases, with 7 bases separating them. The CDR3 has 13 residues. The CDR3 reads CASSGGHQETQYF. CDR3 bases: TGTGCCAGCAGCGGGGGCCACCAAGAGACCCAGTACTTC.

This clone turned up a few times. The chain employs TRBV10-3 and TRBJ2-5, with no clear D. Per germline, CDR1 ENHRY and CDR2 SYGVKD. The CDR3 sequence is 13 residues long. The V gene lost 6 bases and the J gene lost 4 bases, with 12 bases spanning the gap. The CDR3 region has the DNA TGTGCCATCAGCCCCGGATCCGGAGAGACCCAGTACTTC. As protein: CAISPGSGETQYF.

This clone has only a few counts. This chain links TRBV5-1 with TRBJ1-1; D not resolved. Trimming left V 4 bases short and J 8 bases short, with 15 bases between. The CDR3 runs to 13 residues. CDR1 is SGHRS and CDR2 is YFSETQ in the germline V gene. The CDR3 DNA reads as TGCGCCAGCAGCGCGACGGACGGAAGCGAAGCTTTCTTT. Its translation is CASSATDGSEAFF.

On this clone itself: The same CDR3 also results from other DNA sequences found in this sample. The genes are TRBV20-1 and TRBJ2-5; 7 bases agree with TRBD1. Trimming cost V 6 bases and J 4 bases; bases outside gene matches: 2. There are 11 residues in the CDR3. Germline loops: CDR1 DFQATT, CDR2 SNEGSKA (reference sequence). The DNA for the CDR3 is TGCAGTGCGTGGGACAGAGAGACCCAGTACTTC. Its protein product is CSAWDRETQYF.

The chain links TRBV2 to TRBJ2-2, with a tentative D call TRBD1 (5 bases). Germline CDR1 and CDR2: SNHLY and FYNNEI. CDR3 length equals 15 residues. The V gene lost 1 base and the J gene lost 0 bases, with 6 bases spanning the gap. The CDR3 coding sequence is TGTGCCAGCAGTGAAGACAGGCCGAACACCGGGGAGCTGTTTTTT. Translated: CASSEDRPNTGELFF.